The clone carrying this TCR beta chain was observed a handful of times. The antigen is undetermined. The ends were cut back, 6 bases at V and 0 bases at J, with 9 bases in the middle. The CDR3 has 13 amino acids. CDR1 is ENHRY, CDR2 SYGVKD, per germline. The sample belongs to a study of T-cell memory formation after mild COVID-19. Study findings and constraints: Clones that contracted from day 15 to 85 were balanced CD4/CD8, while later expanders leaned CD4+. Mainly CM and EM harbored the contracting CD4+ clones; mainly EMRA harbored the CD8+ ones. Certain responding clones were present in pre-infection memory, suggesting participation of cross-reactive memory.

Constant-segment primers and 5'RACE yielded cDNA libraries for TCR alpha and TCR beta, each carrying sample barcodes and UMIs. TCRdb independently ran MiXCR on the 5' RACE reads; one entry per CDR3 protein. The sample has about 450,000 distinct CDR3 sequences, under 25% seen once. The source is an adult woman who had mild COVID-19 (a few samples of this study predate the infection). Cell type and time point are not known. Sequenced: PBMCs or a T cell subset sorted from them (not recorded which). V and J are TRBV10-3 and TRBJ2-7, with D perhaps TRBD1 (5 bases). The CDR3, as DNA: TGTGCCATCAGAGGGGTAAGCTCCTACGAGCAGTACTTC. Residues: CAIRGVSSYEQYF.